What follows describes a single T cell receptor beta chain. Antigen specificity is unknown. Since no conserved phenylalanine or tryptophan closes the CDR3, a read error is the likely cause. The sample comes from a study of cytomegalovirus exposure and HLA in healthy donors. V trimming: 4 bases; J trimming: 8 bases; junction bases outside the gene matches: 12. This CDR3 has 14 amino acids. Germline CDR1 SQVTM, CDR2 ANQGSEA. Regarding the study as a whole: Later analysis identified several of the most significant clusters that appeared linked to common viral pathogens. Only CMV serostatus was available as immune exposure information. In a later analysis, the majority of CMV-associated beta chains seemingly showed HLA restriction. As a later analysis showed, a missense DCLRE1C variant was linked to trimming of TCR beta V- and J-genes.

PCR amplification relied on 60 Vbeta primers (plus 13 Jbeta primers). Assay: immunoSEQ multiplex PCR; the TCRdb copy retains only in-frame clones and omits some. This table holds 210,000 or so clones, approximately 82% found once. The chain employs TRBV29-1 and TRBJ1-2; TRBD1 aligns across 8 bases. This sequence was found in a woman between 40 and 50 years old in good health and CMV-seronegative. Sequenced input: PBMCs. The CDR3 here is CSVVVNGQGLGYTS. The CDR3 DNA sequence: TGCAGCGTTGTAGTGAATGGACAGGGCTTGGGCTACACCTCC.